This T cell receptor beta chain was identified during a study of cytomegalovirus exposure and HLA in healthy donors. The study, taken as a whole, reports: In a later analysis, at a false discovery rate of 0.05, 15,000 to 20,000 TCR beta sequences were associated with HLA alleles.

Germline CDR1 SGHNT, CDR2 YYREEE (reference sequence). The CDR3 runs 16 residues. After removal of 3 bases from V and 3 bases from J, the junction contained 8 bases not matched to a gene. This clone was detected only a few times. Its antigen is unidentified. The PCR ran on 60 Vbeta and 13 Jbeta primers. The data were produced by immunoSEQ multiplex PCR, yet TCRdb's version contains in-frame clones alone and is incomplete. The table has under 200,000 clones, approximately 80% seen once. This chain uses TRBV5-4 with TRBJ2-2; 7 nucleotides line up with TRBD1. The clonotype comes from a woman between 25 and 40 years old in good health and CMV-seronegative. Sequencing input: PBMCs. CDR3 loop: CASSSRTGGHTGELFF. CDR3 DNA: TGTGCCAGCAGCTCCCGGACAGGAGGACACACCGGGGAGCTGTTTTTT.